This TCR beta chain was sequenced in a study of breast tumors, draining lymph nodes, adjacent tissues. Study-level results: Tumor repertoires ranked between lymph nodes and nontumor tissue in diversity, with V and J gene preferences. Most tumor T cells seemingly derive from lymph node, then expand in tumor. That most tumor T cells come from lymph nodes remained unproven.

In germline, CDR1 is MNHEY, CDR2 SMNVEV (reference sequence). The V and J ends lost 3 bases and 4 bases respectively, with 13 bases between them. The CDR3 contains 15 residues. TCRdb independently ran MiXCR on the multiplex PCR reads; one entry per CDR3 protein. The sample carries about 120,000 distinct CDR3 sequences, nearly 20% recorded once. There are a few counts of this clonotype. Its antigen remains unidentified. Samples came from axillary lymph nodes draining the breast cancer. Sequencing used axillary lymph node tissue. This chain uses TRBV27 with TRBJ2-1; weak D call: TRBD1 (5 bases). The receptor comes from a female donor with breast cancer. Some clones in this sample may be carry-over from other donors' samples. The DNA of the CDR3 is TGTGCCAGCAGTTTTGCGTCGGACACGTACAATGAGCAGTTCTTC. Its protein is CASSFASDTYNEQFF.